This T cell receptor beta chain was captured in a study of blood T cell repertoires in COVID-19. CDR1 and CDR2 from the germline V gene are MNHNS and SASEGT. The CDR3 is made up of 15 amino acids. Trimming pared 1 base from V and 2 bases from J, leaving 12 bases between. TCRdb's copy holds only in-frame clones and misses some; the assay was immunoSEQ multiplex PCR. The table records 220,000 or so clones, over 70% of them present only once. The receptor comes from a woman between 65 and 79 years old with acute or convalescent COVID-19. The rearrangement links TRBV6-1 to TRBJ2-7; no clear D. Sample: peripheral blood. In DNA form, the CDR3 reads TGTGCCAGCAGTGAAGGGTCTACAGTGACCTACGAGCAGTACTTC. Translated: CASSEGSTVTYEQYF.